Detailed here is one TCR beta chain. Its antigen is unknown. The culture ran for 10 days before CD4+ T cells were isolated. Germline values: CDR1 LGHDT, CDR2 YNNKEL (reference sequence). The CDR3 contains 13 residues. Trimming stripped 5 bases from V and 3 bases from J, with 7 bases between. The entry originates in a study of vaccination effects on CD4 cells after COVID-19. General observations from the study: Late in the post-vaccination period, infection-induced and vaccine-induced clones underwent marked clonal contraction.

Some clones are missing from TCRdb's copy, which holds only in-frame ones; the method was immunoSEQ multiplex PCR. The sample carries 37,000 or so clones, about 65% recorded once. This sequence joins TRBV3-1 (or the pseudogene TRBV3-2) and TRBJ2-2; D is ambiguous. The source of this sequence is a human donor who received a COVID-19 vaccine. Sequenced here: CD4+ T cells from PBMCs cultured without peptide, sampled before COVID-19 vaccination. CDR3 nucleotide sequence: TGTGCCAGCAGCGCTCTCTACACCGGGGAGCTGTTTTTT. Its protein product is CASSALYTGELFF.